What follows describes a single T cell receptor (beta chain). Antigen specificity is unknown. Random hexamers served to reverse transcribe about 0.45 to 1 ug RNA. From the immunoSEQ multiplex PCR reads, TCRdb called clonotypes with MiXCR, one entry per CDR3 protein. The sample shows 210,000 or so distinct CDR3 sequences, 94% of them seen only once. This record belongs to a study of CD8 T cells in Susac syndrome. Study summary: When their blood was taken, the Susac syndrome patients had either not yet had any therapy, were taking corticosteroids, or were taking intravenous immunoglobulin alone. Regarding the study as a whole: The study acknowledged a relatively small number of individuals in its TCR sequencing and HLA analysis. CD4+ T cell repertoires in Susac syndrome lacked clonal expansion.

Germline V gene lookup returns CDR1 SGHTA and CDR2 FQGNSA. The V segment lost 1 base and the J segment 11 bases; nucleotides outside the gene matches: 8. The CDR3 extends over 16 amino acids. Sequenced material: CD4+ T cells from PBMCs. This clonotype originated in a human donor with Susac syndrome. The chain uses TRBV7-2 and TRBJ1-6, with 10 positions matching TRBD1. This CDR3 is CASSLVGTGVGAPLHF. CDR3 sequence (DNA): TGTGCCAGCAGCTTAGTGGGGACAGGGGTTGGGGCACCCCTCCACTTT.